The rows below give T cell receptor beta chains drawn from one sample of a study of cytomegalovirus exposure and HLA in healthy donors. TCRdb keeps only in-frame clones here, not all; method: immunoSEQ multiplex PCR. Of about 170,000 clones in the sample, roughly 81% were seen once. Sequenced input: PBMCs. The receptors were sampled from a girl between 5 and 17 years old in good health and CMV-seropositive. The conserved cysteine and the conserved F or W are not part of the CDR3 here.

V gene: TRBV13
CDR3 protein: ASSKGGQGRTSGNTIY

V gene: TRBV29-1
CDR3 protein: SVVRDRSAEAF

V gene: TRBV4-1
CDR3 protein: ASSQERGTYNEQF

V gene: TRBV5-4
CDR3 protein: ASSRFLQGSLQETQY

V gene: TRBV6-6
CDR3 protein: TSSGADQETQY

V gene: TRBV7-9
CDR3 protein: ASSTWTGGILGGYT

V gene: TRBV25-1
CDR3 protein: ASRWTGGMNEQF

V gene: TRBV6-1
CDR3 protein: ASSEALLAGETQY

V gene: TRBV5-6
CDR3 protein: ASSLGQGAEGYT

V gene: TRBV19
CDR3 protein: ASSIVRGTEAF